This T cell receptor beta chain was found in a study of cytomegalovirus exposure and HLA in healthy donors. Overall study results and limits: Because they were indistinguishable, some V segments, including TRBV6-2 and TRBV6-3, were excluded. Information on immune exposure was restricted to one variable (CMV serostatus).

Primers included in the PCR were 60 Vbeta and 13 Jbeta primers. This table comes from immunoSEQ multiplex PCR, and its TCRdb copy is limited to in-frame clones, with some not included. The sample comprises about 160,000 clones, approximately 84% of which are singletons, and about 1% rests with the top ten. Germline CDR1 reads MNHNY; CDR2 reads SVGAGI (reference sequence). The CDR3 runs 15 residues. V trimming: 5 bases; J trimming: 11 bases; junction bases outside the gene matches: 13. Notes on this clone: Its matching antigen is unknown.

The sample taken for sequencing was PBMCs. The source is a man aged 25 to 40 in good health and CMV-seronegative. V is TRBV6-6 and J is TRBJ2-5, with TRBD1 matching over 11 bases. This CDR3 reads CASSPSGQGVGEQYF. The DNA for the CDR3 is TGTGCCAGCAGTCCCTCGGGACAGGGGGTAGGGGAGCAGTACTTC.